This paragraph covers one T cell receptor (beta chain) sequence. Trimming pared 2 bases from V and 10 bases from J, leaving 14 bases between. Germline CDR1 MNHEY, CDR2 SVGAGI. CDR3 length: 13 amino acids. This table comes from immunoSEQ multiplex PCR, and its TCRdb copy is limited to in-frame clones, with some not included. This table has approximately 210,000 clones, around 90% appearing once. The data are from a study of blood T cell repertoires in COVID-19. The specimen was peripheral blood. The chain uses TRBV6-5 and TRBJ1-1, with TRBD1 as a possible D gene (6 bases). The clonotype comes from a young man with acute or convalescent COVID-19. The CDR3 bases are TGTGCCAGCAGTTACCAGGGGACTACTCCAGCTTTCTTT. Its translation: CASSYQGTTPAFF.